The 32 T cell receptor beta chains listed next were all sequenced from one sample in a study of T-cell memory formation after mild COVID-19. TCRdb re-analysed the 5' RACE reads in MiXCR, keeping a single row per CDR3 protein. Of roughly 280,000 distinct CDR3 sequences in the sample, roughly 17% are singletons; the top ten hold 22%. The specimen sequenced was PBMCs or a T cell subset sorted from them (not recorded which). Receptor source: a young man who had mild COVID-19 (a few samples of this study predate the infection). Cell type and time point are not known.

This chain links TRBV20-1 with TRBJ1-6; tentative D call: TRBD1 (6 bases). Trimming shortened V by 1 base and J by 9 bases, and 16 bases separated the two germline ends. This CDR3 is 15 amino acids long. Per the germline V gene, CDR1 is DFQATT and CDR2 is SNEGSKA (reference sequence). The CDR3 region is CSARVEDRGGSPLHF. The CDR3 nucleotides read TGCAGTGCTAGAGTGGAGGACAGAGGGGGTTCACCCCTCCACTTT.

CDR3 in DNA: TGTGCCAGCAGTTATACTTCAGGGGTCGTCGGGGGCTACACCTTC. This codes for CASSYTSGVVGGYTF. The chain carries TRBV6-5 and TRBJ1-2; D might be TRBD1 (6 bases). The CDR3 consists of 15 residues. V was cut by 3 bases and J by 8 bases, with 19 bases left in between. Looked up from germline, CDR1 is MNHEY and CDR2 is SVGAGI.

In its sample, this clonotype was seen a few times. The CDR3 DNA sequence: TGTGCCAGCTCACCTGACCTCGAGGGAGGCTACACCTTC. Its translation: CASSPDLEGGYTF. J is TRBJ1-2 and V is TRBV18, with D unresolved. The CDR3 length is 13 residues. Germline V gene lookup returns CDR1 KGHSH and CDR2 LQKENI. V gave up 3 bases and J gave up 8 bases, with 13 bases separating them. The full variable domain, its missing parts supplied by reference TRBV18 and TRBJ1-2, is NAGVMQNPRHLVRRRGQEARLRCSPMKGHSHVYWYRQLPEEGLKFMVYLQKENIIDESGMPKERFSAEFPKEGPSILRIQQVVRGDSAAYFCASSPDLEGGYTFGSGTRLTVV.

This clonotype was seen many times. The V and J genes are TRBV27 and TRBJ2-7; 9 nucleotides agree with TRBD1. This CDR3 comprises 15 residues. Germline trimming cut 0 bases from V and 3 bases from J; bases unmatched to any gene: 3. Germline V gene lookup returns CDR1 MNHEY and CDR2 SMNVEV (reference sequence). Written as DNA, the CDR3 is TGTGCCAGCAGTTTATCTGGGACAGGGATCTACGAGCAGTACGTC. Amino acids: CASSLSGTGIYEQYV.

The rearrangement links TRBV20-1 to TRBJ1-4; tentative D call: TRBD1 (6 bases). The CDR3 loop spans 16 amino acids. Germline loops: CDR1 DFQATT, CDR2 SNEGSKA (reference sequence). V dropped 0 bases and J dropped 4 bases, with 15 bases sitting between them. CDR3 DNA sequence: TGCAGTGCTAGAGATCCCCTACAGGGATTTAATGAAAAACTGTTTTTT. The encoded protein is CSARDPLQGFNEKLFF.

This clonotype has only a few counts. The V call is TRBV12-3 or TRBV12-4, the J call TRBJ2-4, with 15 positions matching TRBD2. The CDR3 is 12 residues long. V was pared by 6 bases and J by 16 bases, with 4 bases of the junction left unmatched. CDR3 region: CASRRTSGGVYF. Here the CDR3 DNA reads TGTGCCAGCAGGAGGACTAGCGGGGGGGTATACTTC.

This clonotype was seen only a few times. The J gene is TRBJ2-7, the V gene TRBV19, with D perhaps matching TRBD1 (6 bases). The V gene lost 5 bases and the J gene lost 2 bases, with 13 bases spanning the gap. The CDR3 consists of 14 residues. The germline V gene has CDR1 LNHDA and CDR2 SQIVND (reference sequence). As DNA, the CDR3 is TGTGCCAGTAGTTCCAGGGGCCTTACCTACGAGCAGTACTTC. It codes for CASSSRGLTYEQYF.

The chain carries TRBV29-1 and TRBJ1-5, with D uncertain. There are 12 residues in the CDR3. Germline V lookup: CDR1 SQVTM, CDR2 ANQGSEA. The CDR3 bases are TGCGGGGTCACGGCCGGCAATCAGCCCCAGCATTTT. Translating gives CGVTAGNQPQHF.

This clonotype came up a few times. This chain uses TRBV7-2 with TRBJ2-3, with TRBD2 matching over 8 bases. J lost 8 bases, V lost 7 bases, and 11 bases had no gene match. This CDR3 has 14 residues. Germline CDR1 SGHTA, CDR2 FQGNSA. The CDR3 sequence: CASTVRGGEATQYF. The CDR3 DNA reads TGTGCCAGCACCGTACGGGGGGGGGAAGCTACGCAGTATTTT.

This chain connects TRBV24-1 to TRBJ2-2; a possible D gene is TRBD1 (6 bases). From germline, CDR1 is KGHDR and CDR2 SFDVKD. The CDR3 extends over 15 amino acids. The germline V and J ends were trimmed by 5 bases and 4 bases, with 13 bases remaining between them. The CDR3: CATSGPGEGTGELFF. CDR3 nucleotides: TGTGCCACCAGTGGTCCAGGGGAAGGCACCGGGGAGCTGTTTTTT.

This clonotype was found a few times. V is TRBV27 and J is TRBJ2-1; 7 nucleotides align to TRBD2. Unmatched junction bases numbered 6, after V lost 6 bases and J lost 1 base. CDR3 length equals 15 residues. Germline-derived CDR1 and CDR2 are MNHEY and SMNVEV (reference sequence). The CDR3 sequence is CASRRGGGSYNEQFF. CDR3 in DNA: TGTGCCAGCAGACGAGGCGGGGGATCCTACAATGAGCAGTTCTTC.

This clonotype turned up a few times. The chain uses TRBV20-1 and TRBJ2-2; unclear D gene. V lost 2 bases and J 6 bases, leaving 7 bases between the germline ends. The CDR3 length is 12 residues. CDR1 and CDR2 (germline): DFQATT, SNEGSKA (reference sequence). The CDR3 DNA follows: TGCAGTGCTAGACCCTGGGCCGGGGAGCTGTTTTTT. The encoded protein is CSARPWAGELFF.

This clonotype was detected only a few times. In nucleotides, the CDR3 is TGCAGTGCTAGTCAAATACCGACCTACGAGCAGTACTTC. Translating gives CSASQIPTYEQYF. This chain uses TRBV20-1 with TRBJ2-7; D uncertain. The CDR3 sequence is 13 residues long. V dropped 3 bases and J dropped 2 bases, with 11 bases sitting between them. Looked up from germline, CDR1 is DFQATT and CDR2 is SNEGSKA (reference sequence).

The V call is TRBV24-1, the J call TRBJ1-2; D may be TRBD1 (6 bases). This CDR3 contains 14 residues. CDR1 and CDR2 (germline): KGHDR, SFDVKD. Trimming removed 1 base at V and 5 bases at J, with 10 bases between. CDR3: CATSDLETGYGYTF. The DNA for the CDR3 is TGTGCCACCAGTGATTTAGAGACAGGATATGGCTACACCTTC.

The table lists this clonotype with a few counts. The chain employs TRBV7-9 and TRBJ1-1; D gene uncertain. Germline V gene sequence: CDR1 SEHNR, CDR2 FQNEAQ (reference sequence). The V end lost 4 bases, the J end lost 12 bases, and 15 bases lay between the germline ends. The CDR3 loop spans 12 amino acids. The CDR3 DNA sequence: TGTGCCAGCAGCTCGAGTCCCCTGGTGCCTTTCTTT. Translation: CASSSSPLVPFF.

This chain links TRBV5-8 with TRBJ2-1; tentative D call: TRBD2 (5 bases). Trimming took 3 bases from V and 2 from J, leaving 12 bases between them. The germline gives CDR1 SGHTS, CDR2 YDEGEE. The CDR3 has 15 residues. CDR3 region: CASSYIGVTYNEQFF. The CDR3 coding sequence is TGTGCCAGCAGCTACATCGGGGTTACCTACAATGAGCAGTTCTTC.

This rearrangement joins TRBV28 to TRBJ2-5, with no clear D. Germline values: CDR1 MDHEN, CDR2 SYDVKM. The CDR3 covers 13 residues. V gave up 3 bases and J gave up 1 base, with 6 bases separating them. The CDR3 sequence is CASSFNSQETQYF. In nucleotides, the CDR3 is TGTGCCAGCAGTTTCAACTCCCAAGAGACCCAGTACTTC.

This clonotype has a handful of counts. The chain combines TRBV11-2 with TRBJ1-1, with D perhaps TRBD1 (6 bases). Deletions cut 5 bases from V and 3 bases from J, with 16 bases between. Germline V CDR1 and CDR2: SGHAT, FQNNGV. The CDR3 extends over 15 amino acids. The CDR3 spells CASSHYTGKDTEAFF. CDR3 DNA: TGTGCCAGCAGCCATTATACAGGGAAGGACACTGAAGCTTTCTTT.

V and J are TRBV27 and TRBJ2-5, with no clear D. The CDR3 is 13 amino acids. CDR1 and CDR2 (germline): MNHEY, SMNVEV (reference sequence). V lost 3 bases, J lost 1 base, and 6 bases lay in between. The chain's CDR3 is CASSFTFQETQYF. The CDR3 region has the DNA TGTGCCAGCAGTTTTACATTCCAAGAGACCCAGTACTTC.

This clonotype was observed a few times. The chain is built from TRBV4-1 and TRBJ1-1, with TRBD1 identical over 7 bases. Germline CDR1 and CDR2: MGHRA and YSYEKL. V was clipped by 2 bases and J by 1 base; unmatched bases: 7. This CDR3 comprises 16 residues. The CDR3 sequence: CASSQILRQGNTEAFF. The CDR3 nucleotides are TGCGCCAGCAGCCAAATTTTAAGACAGGGGAACACTGAAGCTTTCTTT.

The rearrangement joins TRBV29-1 to TRBJ1-1, with D unresolved. The ends were cut back, 4 bases at V and 2 bases at J, with 11 bases in the middle. Germline V gene sequence: CDR1 SQVTM, CDR2 ANQGSEA. This CDR3 comprises 13 residues. DNA for the CDR3: TGCAGCGTTGTGGGCAGAGTAAACACTGAAGCTTTCTTT. Translation: CSVVGRVNTEAFF.

The table lists this clonotype with a few counts. The gene calls are TRBV5-1 and TRBJ2-4, with D unresolved. The V gene lost 0 bases and the J gene lost 0 bases, with 10 bases spanning the gap. The CDR3 spans 16 residues. The germline V gene encodes CDR1 SGHRS and CDR2 YFSETQ. CDR3 amino acids: CASSLDSPLAKNIQYF. CDR3 DNA: TGCGCCAGCAGCTTGGATTCCCCTTTAGCCAAAAACATTCAGTACTTC.

The chain combines TRBV4-3 with TRBJ2-2; perhaps D is TRBD1 or TRBD2 (5 bases each). Germline CDR1 and CDR2: LGHNA and YSLEER. This CDR3 has 16 amino acids. The ends were cut back, 3 bases at V and 0 bases at J, with 11 bases in the middle. CDR3 nucleotides: TGCGCCAGCAGCCAGCAAGGGACCGCGAACACCGGGGAGCTGTTTTTT. This translates into CASSQQGTANTGELFF.

The rearrangement links TRBV7-2 to TRBJ2-3, with 10 bases aligning to TRBD2. The junction had 5 bases not matched to a gene; V was cut back by 2 bases and J by 0 bases. Germline V gives CDR1 SGHTA, CDR2 FQGNSA. This CDR3 is built from 17 residues. The CDR3 nucleotides read TGTGCCAGCAGCTTAAGCGGGGGGGCGGATAGCACAGATACGCAGTATTTT. It yields the protein CASSLSGGADSTDTQYF.

The chain carries TRBV4-2 and TRBJ2-3; TRBD1 agrees at 8 bases. This CDR3 contains 15 residues. Germline lookup yields CDR1 LGHNA and CDR2 YNFKEQ. V was pared by 6 bases and J by 1 base, with 6 bases of the junction left unmatched. For the CDR3, the DNA is TGTGCCAGCAGACCATCGGGACAGGGCACAGATACGCAGTATTTT. It specifies CASRPSGQGTDTQYF.

This clonotype was counted many times. An end of the junction differs from the germline gene, which may be a read error. V gene TRBV5-1 combines with J gene TRBJ2-5, with 7 bases fitting TRBD1. Germline assignment: CDR1 SGHRS and CDR2 YFSETQ. The CDR3 loop spans 13 amino acids. The CDR3 sequence: CASSLGQQETQYF. CDR3 DNA: TGTGCCAGCAGCTTGGGACAGCAAGAGACCCAGTACTTC.

This clonotype has a handful of counts. The rearrangement uses TRBV12-3 or TRBV12-4 and TRBJ2-3; no firm D call. Trimming shortened V by 5 bases and J by 11 bases, and 17 bases separated the two germline ends. The CDR3 covers 13 residues. The CDR3, as DNA: TGTGCCAGCAGTCCGCAGACCAGAGGAGAGCAGTATTTT. This sequence encodes CASSPQTRGEQYF.

Only a few counts were recorded for this clonotype. The V and J genes are TRBV12-3 or TRBV12-4 and TRBJ1-1; no clear D. The CDR3 sequence is 14 residues long. V lost 4 bases to trimming and J lost 1 base, with 10 bases between them. CDR3 sequence (DNA): TGTGCCAGCAGTTCCCGGACGGCGAACACTGAAGCTTTCTTT. Translating gives CASSSRTANTEAFF.

This clonotype was seen a few times. The chain recombines TRBV6-5 with TRBJ1-6, with D perhaps matching TRBD1 (5 bases). V lost 0 bases and J 10 bases, leaving 16 bases between the germline ends. Germline CDR1 and CDR2: MNHEY and SVGAGI. This CDR3 contains 16 residues. Here the CDR3 reads CASSYSRGVEGSPLHF. As DNA, the CDR3 is TGTGCCAGCAGTTACTCGAGAGGGGTCGAGGGATCACCCCTCCACTTT.

The genes are TRBV12-3 or TRBV12-4 and TRBJ2-5; no definite D call. V lost 5 bases, J lost 5 bases, and 12 bases lay in between. The CDR3 is 13 amino acids. CDR3 loop: CASSPPWPETQYF. In DNA form, the CDR3 reads TGTGCCAGCAGTCCCCCTTGGCCCGAGACCCAGTACTTC.

This clonotype was found a few times. The chain joins TRBV10-3 to TRBJ1-3, with D tentatively TRBD1 (5 bases). The CDR3 extends over 14 amino acids. Germline CDR1 and CDR2: ENHRY and SYGVKD. With 7 bases removed from V and 0 bases from J, the gap between germline ends came to 10 bases. In nucleotides, the CDR3 is TGTGCCATCAAGACAGAGAACTCTGGAAACACCATATATTTT. It yields the protein CAIKTENSGNTIYF.

This clonotype was seen repeatedly, ten times or more. The CDR3 reads CASSRGHGDRSYEQYF. CDR3 DNA sequence: TGCGCCAGCAGCCGCGGACACGGGGACCGCTCCTACGAGCAGTACTTC. The rearrangement links TRBV4-3 to TRBJ2-7; D assignment may be TRBD1 or TRBD2 (5 bases each). Germline lookup yields CDR1 LGHNA and CDR2 YSLEER. The CDR3 has 16 residues. The V end was cut by 4 bases, the J end by 0 bases, with 16 bases between.